The sequence of this T cell receptor (beta chain) was determined in a study of T cell repertoires in cytomegalovirus infection. Study at large: A matching HLA type, together with CMV infection, was signaled by public TCR beta signatures.

Concerning this clonotype itself: Its antigen is undetermined.

J gave up 4 bases and V 3 bases, and 7 bases lay outside the gene matches. This CDR3 spans 15 amino acids. Germline lookup yields CDR1 DFQATT and CDR2 SNEGSKA (reference sequence). TCRdb processed the reads anew with MiXCR; each CDR3 protein has one entry. The sample holds some 940,000 distinct CDR3 sequences, around 32% seen once. This TCR was recovered from a human donor in good health (CMV status not recorded). Some clones in this sample may be carry-over from other donors' samples. The chain recombines TRBV20-1 with TRBJ2-2; 8 nucleotides line up with TRBD2. The sequenced sample was cultured CD8+ T cells from PBMCs, obtained from culture after CMV antigen stimulation. The CDR3: CSASFRGGGTGELFF. The DNA for the CDR3 is TGCAGTGCTAGTTTCCGGGGGGGAGGCACCGGGGAGCTGTTTTTT.